This T cell receptor (beta chain) originates from a study of cytomegalovirus exposure and HLA in healthy donors. Findings and limits, study-wide: Most observed TCR sequences were rare, whereas some public TCRs were detected in many donors. TCR beta chains numbering roughly 150 were designated cytomegalovirus-associated.

The CDR3 length is 14 residues. Germline V lookup: CDR1 LNHDA, CDR2 SQIVND (reference sequence). With V trimmed by 4 bases and J by 4 bases, 3 bases remained unmatched. Unrecorded immune exposure was likely among donors, who were nominally healthy when sampled. PCR primers comprised 60 Vbeta and 13 Jbeta primers. Assay: immunoSEQ multiplex PCR; the TCRdb copy retains only in-frame clones and omits some. The sample lists around 140,000 clones, just under 75% occurring once. This clone was observed once. Its cognate antigen is unknown. This TCR was sampled from a woman aged 18 to 35 in good health and CMV-seronegative. Specimen: PBMCs. The rearrangement links TRBV19 to TRBJ2-3; TRBD2 matches at 9 bases. Here the CDR3 reads CASSKSGRSDTQYF. As DNA, the CDR3 is TGTGCCAGTAGTAAGAGCGGGAGGTCAGATACGCAGTATTTT.